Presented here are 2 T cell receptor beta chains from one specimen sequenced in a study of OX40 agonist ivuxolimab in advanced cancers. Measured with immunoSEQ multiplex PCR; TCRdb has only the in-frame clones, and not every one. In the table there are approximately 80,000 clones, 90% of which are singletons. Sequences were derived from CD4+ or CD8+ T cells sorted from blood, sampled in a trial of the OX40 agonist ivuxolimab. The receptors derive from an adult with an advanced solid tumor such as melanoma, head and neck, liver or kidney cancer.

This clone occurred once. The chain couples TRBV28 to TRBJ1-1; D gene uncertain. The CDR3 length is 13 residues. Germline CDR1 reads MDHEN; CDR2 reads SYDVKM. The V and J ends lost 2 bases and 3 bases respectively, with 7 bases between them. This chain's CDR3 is CASSLRSDTEAFF. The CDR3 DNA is TGTGCCAGCAGTTTAAGGTCGGACACTGAAGCTTTCTTT. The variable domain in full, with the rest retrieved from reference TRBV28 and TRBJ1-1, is DVKVTQSSRYLVKRTGEKVFLECVQDMDHENMFWYRQDPGLGLRLIYFSYDVKMKEKGDIPEGYSVSREKKERFSLILESASTNQTSMYLCASSLRSDTEAFFGQGTRLTVV.

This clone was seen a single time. CDR3 protein: CSFWQQETQYF. The CDR3 DNA follows: TGCAGTTTCTGGCAGCAAGAGACCCAGTACTTC. The chain couples TRBV20-1 to TRBJ2-5, with unresolved D. There are 11 residues in the CDR3. Trimming shortened V by 8 bases and J by 2 bases, and 9 bases separated the two germline ends. The germline V gene encodes CDR1 DFQATT and CDR2 SNEGSKA (reference sequence).